Each of the 9 T cell receptor beta chains below was sequenced from the same sample in a study of blood T cell repertoires in COVID-19. Sequenced by immunoSEQ multiplex PCR; TCRdb stores in-frame clones only, minus some. In the table there are 98,000 or so clones, over 65% of which are singletons. Sequenced sample: peripheral blood. The receptors were sampled from a woman in her forties with acute or convalescent COVID-19.

The chain joins TRBV28 to TRBJ1-1; no definite D call. V lost 7 bases and J 3 bases, leaving 18 bases between the germline ends. CDR3 length equals 15 residues. The germline CDR1 and CDR2 sequences are MDHEN and SYDVKM. CDR3 DNA sequence: TGTGCCAGCACCCCCCTCGGTTTTGCGGACACTGAAGCTTTCTTT. This translates into CASTPLGFADTEAFF.

The chain links TRBV28 to TRBJ1-5; 7 bases match TRBD1. Trimming took 5 bases from V and 7 from J; bases not matched to a gene: 5. The CDR3 runs to 13 residues. Looked up from germline, CDR1 is MDHEN and CDR2 is SYDVKM. DNA for the CDR3: TGTGCCAGCAGTGTAACAGGGGTGCAGCCCCAGCATTTT. Translation gives CASSVTGVQPQHF.

The rearrangement uses TRBV18 and TRBJ2-7; the D gene is possibly TRBD1 (6 bases). CDR3 length: 12 residues. Trimming cost V 5 bases and J 6 bases, with 11 bases left between them. CDR1 is KGHSH and CDR2 is LQKENI in the germline V gene. CDR3 DNA sequence: TGTGCCAGCTCAGGGGTCAGGGGCGAGCAGTACTTC. It translates to CASSGVRGEQYF.

The rearrangement links TRBV7-9 to TRBJ1-5; 7 nucleotides line up with TRBD1. This CDR3 has 15 amino acids. In germline, CDR1 is SEHNR, CDR2 FQNEAQ (reference sequence). V dropped 5 bases and J dropped 2; count of bases not matched to a gene: 6. The DNA for the CDR3 is TGTGCCAGCAGCCTAGGTGGACAGGGCAATCAGCCCCAGCATTTT. It codes for CASSLGGQGNQPQHF.

The chain links TRBV10-3 to TRBJ2-3; 10 positions agree with TRBD2. V lost 8 bases to trimming and J lost 0 bases; unmatched junction nucleotides: 2. CDR3 length: 14 residues. Germline CDR1 is ENHRY and CDR2 is SYGVKD. The CDR3 DNA follows: TGTGCCATCGGACTAGCGGATAGCACAGATACGCAGTATTTT. Translating gives CAIGLADSTDTQYF.

CDR3 residues: CASSLHRGTEAFF. The DNA for the CDR3 is TGTGCCAGCAGCTTACACCGGGGGACTGAAGCTTTCTTT. V is TRBV7-3 and J is TRBJ1-1, with D perhaps matching TRBD1 (5 bases). Germline CDR1 and CDR2: SGHTA and FQGTGA. The V gene lost 2 bases and the J gene lost 5 bases, with 9 bases spanning the gap. This CDR3 has 13 residues.

V usage is TRBV19 and J usage is TRBJ2-1; TRBD1 is a possible D gene (5 bases). The CDR3 totals 14 residues. CDR1 is LNHDA, CDR2 SQIVND, per germline (reference sequence). V dropped 8 bases and J dropped 0 bases, with 11 bases sitting between them. The CDR3 is CASGRTNSYNEQFF. The CDR3 nucleotides are TGTGCCAGTGGTCGGACAAACTCCTACAATGAGCAGTTCTTC. Using reference TRBV19 and TRBJ2-1 for the parts outside the CDR3, the full variable domain is DGGITQSPKYLFRKEGQNVTLSCEQNLNHDAMYWYRQDPGQGLRLIYYSQIVNDFQKGDIAEGYSVSREKKESFPLTVTSAQKNPTAFYLCASGRTNSYNEQFFGPGTRLTVL.

In DNA form, the CDR3 reads TGTGCCAGCAGCGCAGGACCTTACCCGGGAAGCTCCTACGAGCAGTACTTC. Residues: CASSAGPYPGSSYEQYF. The gene calls are TRBV5-4 and TRBJ2-7; tentatively, D is TRBD2 (5 bases). V shed 4 bases and J shed 0 bases, with 20 bases lying between them. Germline assignment: CDR1 SGHNT and CDR2 YYREEE (reference sequence). This CDR3 has 17 amino acids.

About this clone itself: Different DNA sequences within this sample yield the same CDR3. V gene TRBV5-1 combines with J gene TRBJ1-3, with 9 bases matching TRBD1. Germline V gene data show CDR1 as SGHRS and CDR2 as YFSETQ. V was pared by 4 bases and J by 4 bases, with 3 bases of the junction left unmatched. The CDR3 has 14 amino acids. CDR3 region: CASSPTGGGNTIYF. In DNA form, the CDR3 reads TGCGCCAGCAGCCCCACAGGGGGCGGAAACACCATATATTTT.